The clone carrying this T cell receptor beta chain was seen a few times. After removal of 0 bases from V and 3 bases from J, the junction contained 3 bases not matched to a gene. This CDR3 region has 16 residues. Germline V gives CDR1 SGHRS, CDR2 YFSETQ. This specimen comes from a study of blood T cell repertoires in COVID-19. Profiled with immunoSEQ multiplex PCR; TCRdb holds only in-frame clones, not every one. This table has about 300,000 clones, 90% appearing once. The genes are TRBV5-1 and TRBJ2-2, with TRBD1 matching 9 bases. This clonotype was obtained from a woman between 18 and 29 years old with acute COVID-19. Sequenced input: PBMCs or T cells enriched from blood (not recorded which). For the CDR3, the DNA is TGCGCCAGCAGCTTGGGGGACAGGGAGGACACCGGGGAGCTGTTTTTT. Amino acid sequence: CASSLGDREDTGELFF. The full variable domain, completed using reference TRBV5-1 and TRBJ2-2, is KAGVTQTPRYLIKTRGQQVTLSCSPISGHRSVSWYQQTPGQGLQFLFEYFSETQRNKGNFPGRFSGRQFSNSRSEMNVSTLELGDSALYLCASSLGDREDTGELFFGEGSRLTVL.